This T cell receptor (beta chain) was identified during a study of blood T cell repertoires in COVID-19. The wider study: The United States, Italy and Spain were the sources of the acute and convalescent COVID-19 samples. The analysed material was cDNA or gDNA that came from T cells, B-cell-depleted T cells, or PBMCs.

Sequencing was performed with immunoSEQ multiplex PCR; in TCRdb, only in-frame clones are kept and a portion is missing. The sample lists 250,000 to 300,000 clones, more than 75% occurring once. Germline CDR1 is LNHDA and CDR2 is SQIVND (reference sequence). The J segment lost 5 bases and the V segment lost 4 bases, leaving 9 bases of the junction unmatched. CDR3 length: 17 amino acids. V is TRBV19 and J is TRBJ1-6; 9 positions agree with TRBD1. Sample: PBMCs or T cells enriched from blood (not recorded which). This TCR came from a woman in her thirties or forties with acute COVID-19. The CDR3 reads CASSKTPTGGDNSPLHF. In DNA, the CDR3 is TGTGCCAGTAGTAAAACCCCCACAGGGGGCGATAATTCACCCCTCCACTTT.